The source of this T cell receptor (beta chain) is a study of blood T cell repertoires in COVID-19. Study as a whole: PBMCs, B-cell-depleted T cells, or T cells provided the cDNA or gDNA that made up the material.

Trimming removed 4 bases at V and 7 bases at J, with 11 bases between. CDR1 and CDR2 (germline): LNHDA, SQIVND (reference sequence). The CDR3 has 13 amino acids. Method: immunoSEQ multiplex PCR; TCRdb's copy keeps in-frame clones and lacks some. The repertoire holds approximately 450,000 clones, with around 89% as singletons. The age range of participants was 18 to 89 years, with residence in more than 20 US areas. Each recovered donor of Cohort 3 presented with two negative PCRs, clearance, or symptom resolution. V usage is TRBV19 and J usage is TRBJ1-5, with D unclear. What was sequenced was PBMCs or T cells enriched from blood (not recorded which). The clonotype was recovered from a man aged 25-40 years who had recovered from COVID-19. The CDR3 spells CASSTGRQQPQHF. The CDR3 DNA sequence: TGTGCCAGTAGTACTGGGAGGCAGCAGCCCCAGCATTTT.